This TCR beta chain is drawn from a study of cytomegalovirus exposure and HLA in healthy donors. Trimming left V 3 bases short and J 1 base short, with 9 bases between. The CDR3 has 14 residues. The germline V gene encodes CDR1 MGHRA and CDR2 YSYEKL. The method was immunoSEQ multiplex PCR; TCRdb's version includes in-frame clones alone and lacks a portion of them. The top ten hold around 3.4% of the sample, which has about 38,000 clones, roughly 93% seen once. This chain uses TRBV4-1 with TRBJ1-1; perhaps TRBD1 as D (5 bases). This TCR came from a man between 18 and 29 years old in good health and CMV-seronegative. Sequenced sample: PBMCs. CDR3 loop: CASSHITGNTEAFF. Here the CDR3 DNA reads TGCGCCAGCAGCCATATAACAGGGAACACTGAAGCTTTCTTT.